These T cell receptor beta chains were read from a single sample in a study of T cells in narcolepsy. TCRdb's copy holds only in-frame clones and misses some; the assay was immunoSEQ multiplex PCR. The table shows nearly 25,000 clones, with about 60% occurring only once. The sequenced sample was memory (CD45RA-) CD4+ T cells from blood. The receptors were sampled from a human donor in good health. Both conserved end residues are part of each CDR3. D genes are given only for firm matches. Part of the rows lack a size; the others show once, few, many or a class for expanded clones.

CDR3 protein: CASSSTGGGETQYF
CDR3 DNA: TGCGCCAGCAGCTCGACAGGGGGCGGAGAGACCCAGTACTTC
V gene: TRBV5-1
D gene: TRBD1
J gene: TRBJ2-5
clone size: -

CDR3 protein: CASSNPDQPQHF
CDR3 DNA: TGTGCCAGCAGCAATCCGGATCAGCCCCAGCATTTT
V gene: TRBV21-1
D gene: -
J gene: TRBJ1-5
clone size: few

CDR3 protein: CASSARTGAYNEQFF
CDR3 DNA: TGTGCCAGCAGCGCCCGGACAGGAGCATACAATGAGCAGTTCTTC
V gene: TRBV11-3
D gene: TRBD1
J gene: TRBJ2-1
clone size: few

CDR3 protein: CASCEGSGLYEQYF
CDR3 DNA: TGTGCCAGCTGCGAGGGGTCGGGGCTCTACGAGCAGTACTTC
V gene: TRBV28
D gene: -
J gene: TRBJ2-7
clone size: -

CDR3 protein: CASSTSPLAGGPNEQFF
CDR3 DNA: TGTGCCAGTAGTACTTCCCCCCTAGCGGGGGGGCCAAATGAGCAGTTCTTC
V gene: TRBV19
D gene: TRBD2
J gene: TRBJ2-1
clone size: -

CDR3 protein: CASSLETGGYTF
CDR3 DNA: TGTGCCAGCAGCTTGGAGACAGGGGGCTACACCTTC
V gene: TRBV7-9
D gene: TRBD1
J gene: TRBJ1-2
clone size: few

CDR3 protein: CASSTRPFLANEQFF
CDR3 DNA: TGTGCCAGCAGCACCCGACCTTTCTTAGCAAATGAGCAGTTCTTC
V gene: TRBV7-2
D gene: -
J gene: TRBJ2-1
clone size: few

CDR3 protein: CASSSGPGLNYGYTF
CDR3 DNA: TGTGCCAGCAGTTCTGGGCCAGGGCTGAACTATGGCTACACCTTC
V gene: TRBV9
D gene: -
J gene: TRBJ1-2
clone size: -

CDR3 protein: CASSLPTGKWTQYF
CDR3 DNA: TGTGCCAGCAGCTTGCCGACAGGGAAATGGACCCAGTACTTC
V gene: TRBV11-3
D gene: TRBD1
J gene: TRBJ2-5
clone size: few

CDR3 protein: CASSLGFEPTYEQYF
CDR3 DNA: TGTGCCAGCAGCTTAGGATTCGAACCTACCTACGAGCAGTACTTC
V gene: TRBV7-8
D gene: -
J gene: TRBJ2-7
clone size: -